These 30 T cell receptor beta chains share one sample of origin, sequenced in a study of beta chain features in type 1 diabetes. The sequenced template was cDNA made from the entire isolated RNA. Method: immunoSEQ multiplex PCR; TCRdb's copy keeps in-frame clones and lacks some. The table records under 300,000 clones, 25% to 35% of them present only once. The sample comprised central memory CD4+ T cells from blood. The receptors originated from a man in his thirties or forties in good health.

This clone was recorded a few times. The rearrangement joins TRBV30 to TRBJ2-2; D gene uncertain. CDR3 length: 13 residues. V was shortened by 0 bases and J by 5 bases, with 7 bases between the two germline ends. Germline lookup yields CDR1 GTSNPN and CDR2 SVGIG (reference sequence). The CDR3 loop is CAWSVTMTGELFF. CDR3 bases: TGTGCCTGGAGTGTGACCATGACCGGGGAGCTGTTTTTT.

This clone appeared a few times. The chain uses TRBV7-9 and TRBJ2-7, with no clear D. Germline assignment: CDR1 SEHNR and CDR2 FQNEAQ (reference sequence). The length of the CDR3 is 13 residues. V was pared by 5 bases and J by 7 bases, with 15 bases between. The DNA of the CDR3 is TGTGCCAGCAGCGAGGAAAGGTCCAGGGAGCAGTACTTC. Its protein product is CASSEERSREQYF.

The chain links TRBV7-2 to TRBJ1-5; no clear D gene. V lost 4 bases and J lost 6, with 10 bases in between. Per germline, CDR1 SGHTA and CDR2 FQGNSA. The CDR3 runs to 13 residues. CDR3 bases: TGTGCCAGCAGCTACCAACCGAGTCAGCCCCAGCATTTT. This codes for CASSYQPSQPQHF.

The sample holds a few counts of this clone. The CDR3 region has the DNA TGCAGCGTTCGGGCCCTCTCGAAGGTTGAGCAGTTCTTC. Translated: CSVRALSKVEQFF. The chain employs TRBV29-1 and TRBJ2-1; no clear D gene. The V end was cut by 5 bases, the J end by 9 bases, with 17 bases between. The V gene's germline CDR1 is SQVTM and CDR2 ANQGSEA. The CDR3 contains 13 residues.

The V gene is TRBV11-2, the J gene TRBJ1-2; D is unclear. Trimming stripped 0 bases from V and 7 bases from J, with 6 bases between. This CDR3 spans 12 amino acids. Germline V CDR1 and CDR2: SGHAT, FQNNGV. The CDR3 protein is CASSLEYGGYTF. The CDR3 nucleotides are TGTGCCAGCAGCTTAGAGTACGGTGGCTACACCTTC.

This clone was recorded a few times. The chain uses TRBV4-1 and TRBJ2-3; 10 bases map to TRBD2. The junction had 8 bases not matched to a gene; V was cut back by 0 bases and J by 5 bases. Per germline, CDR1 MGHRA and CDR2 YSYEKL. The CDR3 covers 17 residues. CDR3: CASSQDQYSGGQDTQYF. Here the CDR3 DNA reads TGCGCCAGCAGCCAAGATCAATATAGCGGGGGGCAAGATACGCAGTATTTT.

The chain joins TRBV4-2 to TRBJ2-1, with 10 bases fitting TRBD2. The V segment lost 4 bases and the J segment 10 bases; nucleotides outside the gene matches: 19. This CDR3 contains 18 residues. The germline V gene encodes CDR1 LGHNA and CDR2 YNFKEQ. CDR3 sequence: CASSPRGAGGPDTWEQFF. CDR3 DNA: TGTGCCAGCAGCCCCCGGGGAGCGGGGGGGCCCGATACTTGGGAGCAGTTCTTC.

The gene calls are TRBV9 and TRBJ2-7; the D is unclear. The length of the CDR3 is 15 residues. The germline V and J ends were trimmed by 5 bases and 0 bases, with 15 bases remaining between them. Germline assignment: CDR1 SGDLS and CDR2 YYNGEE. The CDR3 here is CASSSPPLSSYEQYF. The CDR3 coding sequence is TGTGCCAGCAGTTCTCCTCCCCTCAGCTCCTACGAGCAGTACTTC.

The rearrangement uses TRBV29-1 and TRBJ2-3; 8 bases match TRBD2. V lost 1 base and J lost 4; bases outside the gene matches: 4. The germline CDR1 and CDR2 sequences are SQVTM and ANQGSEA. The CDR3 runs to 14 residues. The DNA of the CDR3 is TGCAGCGTTGAAGGTAGCGGGAATTCAGATACGCAGTATTTT. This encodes CSVEGSGNSDTQYF.

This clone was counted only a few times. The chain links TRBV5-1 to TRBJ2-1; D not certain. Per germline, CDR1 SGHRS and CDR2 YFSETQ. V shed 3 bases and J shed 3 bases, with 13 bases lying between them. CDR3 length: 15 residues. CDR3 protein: CASSSPNSGYNEQFF. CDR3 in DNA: TGCGCCAGCAGCTCCCCGAACTCCGGCTACAATGAGCAGTTCTTC.

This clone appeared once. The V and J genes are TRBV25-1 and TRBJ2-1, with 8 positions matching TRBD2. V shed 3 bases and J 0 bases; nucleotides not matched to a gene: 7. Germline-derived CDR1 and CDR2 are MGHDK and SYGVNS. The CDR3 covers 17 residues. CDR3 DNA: TGTGCCAGCAGTGACCCCACCCTAGCGGGCTCCTACAATGAGCAGTTCTTC. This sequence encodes CASSDPTLAGSYNEQFF.

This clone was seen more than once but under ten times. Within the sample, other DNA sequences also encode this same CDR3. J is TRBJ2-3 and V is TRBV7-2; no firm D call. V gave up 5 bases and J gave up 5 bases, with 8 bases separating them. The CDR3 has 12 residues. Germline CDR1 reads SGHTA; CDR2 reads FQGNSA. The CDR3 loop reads CASSLVRDTQYF. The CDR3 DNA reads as TGTGCCAGCAGCCTTGTAAGAGATACGCAGTATTTT.

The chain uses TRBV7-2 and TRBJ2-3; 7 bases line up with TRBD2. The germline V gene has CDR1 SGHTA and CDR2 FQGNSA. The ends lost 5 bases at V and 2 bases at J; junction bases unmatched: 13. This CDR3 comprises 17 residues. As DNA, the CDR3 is TGTGCCAGCAGCCGAGGGCTGCGGGAGCTGTTCACAGATACGCAGTATTTT. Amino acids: CASSRGLRELFTDTQYF.

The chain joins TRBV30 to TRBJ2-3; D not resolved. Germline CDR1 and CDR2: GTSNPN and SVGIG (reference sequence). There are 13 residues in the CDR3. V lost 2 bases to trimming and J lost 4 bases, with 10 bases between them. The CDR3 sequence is CAWSRASADTQYF. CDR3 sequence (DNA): TGTGCCTGGAGTCGAGCGTCCGCAGATACGCAGTATTTT.

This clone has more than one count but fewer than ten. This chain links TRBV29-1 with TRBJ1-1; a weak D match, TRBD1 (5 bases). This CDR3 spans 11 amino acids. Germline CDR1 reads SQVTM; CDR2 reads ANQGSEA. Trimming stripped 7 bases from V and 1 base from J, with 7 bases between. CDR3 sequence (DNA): TGCAGCGACACAGGGAACACTGAAGCTTTCTTT. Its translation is CSDTGNTEAFF.

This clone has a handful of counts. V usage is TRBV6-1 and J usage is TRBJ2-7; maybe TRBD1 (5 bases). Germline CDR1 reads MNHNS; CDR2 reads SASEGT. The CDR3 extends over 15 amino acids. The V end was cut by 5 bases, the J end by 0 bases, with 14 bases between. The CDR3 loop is CASSPPGDSSYEQYF. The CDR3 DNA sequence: TGTGCCAGCAGTCCCCCAGGCGACAGCTCCTACGAGCAGTACTTC.

The CDR3 DNA is TGTGCCAGCAGCTCTCCTACAGATACGCAGTATTTT. Translation: CASSSPTDTQYF. The J gene is TRBJ2-3, the V gene TRBV5-4; no clear D gene. The CDR3 runs 12 residues. From germline, CDR1 is SGHNT and CDR2 YYREEE (reference sequence). The germline V and J ends were trimmed by 3 bases and 3 bases, with 5 bases remaining between them.

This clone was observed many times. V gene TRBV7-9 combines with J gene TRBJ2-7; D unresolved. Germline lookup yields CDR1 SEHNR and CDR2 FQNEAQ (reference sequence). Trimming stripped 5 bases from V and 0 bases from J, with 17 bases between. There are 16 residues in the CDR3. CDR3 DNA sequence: TGTGCCAGCAGCCCTCCTTGGAGTAAGAGCTCCTACGAGCAGTACTTC. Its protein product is CASSPPWSKSSYEQYF.

The CDR3 nucleotides are TGTGCCACCGCAAGGGGGACTAGCGGGAGAGGAGGTACGCAGTATTTT. The encoded protein is CATARGTSGRGGTQYF. The chain uses TRBV2 and TRBJ2-3; 14 nucleotides agree with TRBD2. The CDR3 is 16 amino acids. V shed 10 bases and J 8 bases; nucleotides not matched to a gene: 14. Germline CDR1 is SNHLY and CDR2 is FYNNEI.

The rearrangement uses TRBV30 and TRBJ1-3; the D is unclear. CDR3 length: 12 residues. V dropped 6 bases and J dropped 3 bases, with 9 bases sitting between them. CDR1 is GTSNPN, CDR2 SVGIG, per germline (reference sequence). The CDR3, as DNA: TGTGCCTGTCTCGGGTATGGAAACACCATATATTTT. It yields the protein CACLGYGNTIYF.

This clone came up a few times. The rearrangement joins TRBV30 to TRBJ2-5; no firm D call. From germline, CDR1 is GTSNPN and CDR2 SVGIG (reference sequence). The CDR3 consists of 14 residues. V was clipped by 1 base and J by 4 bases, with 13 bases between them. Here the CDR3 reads CAWSGGTNRETQYF. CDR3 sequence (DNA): TGTGCCTGGAGTGGCGGTACTAACCGAGAGACCCAGTACTTC.

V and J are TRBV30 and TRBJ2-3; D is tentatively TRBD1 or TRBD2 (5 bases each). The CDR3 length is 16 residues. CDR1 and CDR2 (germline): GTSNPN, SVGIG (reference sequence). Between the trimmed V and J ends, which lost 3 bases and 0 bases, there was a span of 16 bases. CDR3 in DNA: TGTGCCTGGAGAGCGACTGGGGGATATAGCACAGATACGCAGTATTTT. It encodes CAWRATGGYSTDTQYF.

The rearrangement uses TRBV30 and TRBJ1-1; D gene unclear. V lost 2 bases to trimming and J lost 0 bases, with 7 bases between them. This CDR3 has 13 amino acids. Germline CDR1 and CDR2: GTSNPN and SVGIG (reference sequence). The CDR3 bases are TGTGCCTGGAGTCTTGGTGTGAACACTGAAGCTTTCTTT. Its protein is CAWSLGVNTEAFF.

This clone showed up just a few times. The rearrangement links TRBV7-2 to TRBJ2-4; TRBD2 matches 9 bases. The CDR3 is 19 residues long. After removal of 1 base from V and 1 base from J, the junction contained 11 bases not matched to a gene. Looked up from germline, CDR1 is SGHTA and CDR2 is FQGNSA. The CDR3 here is CASSLVPSSGVGAKNIQYF. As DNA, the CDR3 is TGTGCCAGCAGCTTAGTCCCCTCTAGCGGGGTAGGGGCCAAAAACATTCAGTACTTC. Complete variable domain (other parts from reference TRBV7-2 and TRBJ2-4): GAGVSQSPSNKVTEKGKDVELRCDPISGHTALYWYRQSLGQGLEFLIYFQGNSAPDKSGLPSDRFSAERTGGSVSTLTIQRTQQEDSAVYLCASSLVPSSGVGAKNIQYFGAGTRLSVL.

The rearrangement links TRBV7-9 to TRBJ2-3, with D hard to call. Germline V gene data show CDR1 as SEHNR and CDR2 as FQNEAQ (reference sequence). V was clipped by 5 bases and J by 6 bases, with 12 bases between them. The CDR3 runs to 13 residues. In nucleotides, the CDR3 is TGTGCCAGCAGCCCCCCGGGTTTCGATACGCAGTATTTT. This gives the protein CASSPPGFDTQYF.

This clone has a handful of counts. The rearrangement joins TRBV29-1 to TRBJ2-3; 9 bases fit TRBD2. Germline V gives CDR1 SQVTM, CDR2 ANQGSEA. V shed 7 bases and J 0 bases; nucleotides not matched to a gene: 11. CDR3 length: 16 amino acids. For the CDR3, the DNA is TGCAGCGCCCATCGACTAGCGGATGCTAGCACAGATACGCAGTATTTT. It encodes CSAHRLADASTDTQYF.

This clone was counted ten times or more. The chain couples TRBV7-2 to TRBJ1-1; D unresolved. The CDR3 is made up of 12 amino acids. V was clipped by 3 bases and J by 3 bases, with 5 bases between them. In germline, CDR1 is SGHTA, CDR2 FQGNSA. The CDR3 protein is CASSFSDTEAFF. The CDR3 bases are TGTGCCAGCAGCTTTAGTGACACTGAAGCTTTCTTT.

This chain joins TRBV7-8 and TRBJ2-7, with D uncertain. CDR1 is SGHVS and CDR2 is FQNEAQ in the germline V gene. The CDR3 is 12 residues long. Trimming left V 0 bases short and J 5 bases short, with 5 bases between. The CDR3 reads CASSLAKHEQYF. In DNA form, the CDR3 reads TGTGCCAGCAGCTTAGCGAAACACGAGCAGTACTTC.

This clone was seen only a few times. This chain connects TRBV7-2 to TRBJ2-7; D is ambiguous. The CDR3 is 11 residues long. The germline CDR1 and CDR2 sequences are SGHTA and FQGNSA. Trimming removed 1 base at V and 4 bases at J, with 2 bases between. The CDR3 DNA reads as TGTGCCAGCAGCTTAGAATACGAGCAGTACTTC. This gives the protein CASSLEYEQYF.

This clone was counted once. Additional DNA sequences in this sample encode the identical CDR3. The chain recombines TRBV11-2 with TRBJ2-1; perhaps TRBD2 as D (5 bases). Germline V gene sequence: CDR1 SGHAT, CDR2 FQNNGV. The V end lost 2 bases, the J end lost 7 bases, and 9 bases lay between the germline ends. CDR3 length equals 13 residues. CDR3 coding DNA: TGTGCCAGCAGCTTAAAGGCGGGTAATGAGCAGTTCTTC. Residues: CASSLKAGNEQFF. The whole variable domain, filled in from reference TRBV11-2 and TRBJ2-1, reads EAGVAQSPRYKIIEKRQSVAFWCNPISGHATLYWYQQILGQGPKLLIQFQNNGVVDDSQLPKDRFSAERLKGVDSTLKIQPAKLEDSAVYLCASSLKAGNEQFFGPGTRLTVL.